These 11 T cell receptor beta chains were all obtained from the same sample, sequenced in a study of PD-L1 blockade in urothelial cancer. Clones were read by immunoSEQ multiplex PCR, and TCRdb kept only the in-frame ones, dropping some. The sample lists more than 40,000 clones, approximately 86% occurring once. Sequencing used PBMCs, obtained around atezolizumab (anti-PD-L1) treatment. The receptors come from a man between 60 and 75 years old with urothelial cancer.

In this sample, this clone turned up a few times. The V call is TRBV29-1, the J call TRBJ1-1; D gene ambiguous. CDR1 is SQVTM, CDR2 ANQGSEA, per germline. The CDR3 totals 15 residues. The V end lost 4 bases, the J end lost 0 bases, and 15 bases lay between the germline ends. The CDR3 DNA is TGCAGCGTTGGAATAGCGAGACTGATGAACACTGAAGCTTTCTTT. Protein sequence: CSVGIARLMNTEAFF. Looking up the rest from reference TRBV29-1 and TRBJ1-1 gives the full variable domain: SAVISQKPSRDICQRGTSLTIQCQVDSQVTMMFWYRQQPGQSLTLIATANQGSEATYESGFVIDKFPISRPNLTFSTLTVSNMSPEDSSIYLCSVGIARLMNTEAFFGQGTRLTVV.

This chain links TRBV5-1 with TRBJ2-7, with 9 nucleotides matching TRBD1. Germline V gene data show CDR1 as SGHRS and CDR2 as YFSETQ. This CDR3 contains 15 residues. V lost 9 bases to trimming and J lost 2 bases; unmatched junction nucleotides: 12. The CDR3 here is CATRTGGAGTYEQYF. CDR3 DNA: TGCGCCACCAGAACAGGGGGCGCAGGAACCTACGAGCAGTACTTC.

V gene TRBV19 combines with J gene TRBJ2-1; TRBD2 aligns across 9 bases. This CDR3 comprises 16 residues. Losses at the gene ends were 1 base for V and 12 bases for J; bases not matched to a gene: 13. Germline lookup yields CDR1 LNHDA and CDR2 SQIVND (reference sequence). CDR3 coding DNA: TGTGCCAGTAGTATAGTTGCGGGGGGGCCGGGGCGGGGGCAGTTCTTC. Translated, it gives CASSIVAGGPGRGQFF.

This CDR3 reads CASSEAQGASYEQYF. The CDR3 nucleotides are TGCGCCAGCAGTGAGGCACAGGGGGCCTCCTACGAGCAGTACTTC. This chain links TRBV10-2 with TRBJ2-7, with 9 bases aligning to TRBD1. The CDR3 has 15 amino acids. The V segment lost 2 bases and the J segment 0 bases; nucleotides outside the gene matches: 2. From germline, CDR1 is WSHSY and CDR2 SAAADI.

This clone was picked up one time. The rearrangement joins TRBV30 to TRBJ2-6; 7 bases fit TRBD1. The CDR3 length is 19 residues. The junction had 15 bases not matched to a gene; V was cut back by 4 bases and J by 0 bases. Germline CDR1 and CDR2: GTSNPN and SVGIG (reference sequence). The CDR3 coding sequence is TGTGCCTGGAACCCCCTCGGACAGGCATTATTCTCTGGGGCCAACGTCCTGACTTTC. It encodes CAWNPLGQALFSGANVLTF.

This clone was observed once. The chain is built from TRBV9 and TRBJ1-1; D is perhaps TRBD1 (5 bases). Germline V gene sequence: CDR1 SGDLS, CDR2 YYNGEE. The CDR3 has 14 amino acids. The germline V and J ends were trimmed by 1 base and 4 bases, with 11 bases remaining between them. CDR3: CASSVRGFITEAFF. CDR3 nucleotides: TGTGCCAGCAGCGTAAGGGGATTTATCACTGAAGCTTTCTTT.

The rearrangement uses TRBV2 and TRBJ2-1, with 11 bases identical to TRBD2. Looked up from germline, CDR1 is SNHLY and CDR2 is FYNNEI. This CDR3 contains 15 residues. With V trimmed by 3 bases and J by 6 bases, 4 bases remained unmatched. The CDR3 here is CASSERLAGGNEQFF. The CDR3 DNA reads TGTGCCAGCAGTGAGAGGCTAGCGGGGGGCAATGAGCAGTTCTTC.

Here the CDR3 reads CATTNELAGQPYEQYF. CDR3 nucleotides: TGTGCCACGACCAACGAACTAGCGGGTCAACCCTACGAGCAGTACTTC. The rearrangement joins TRBV15 to TRBJ2-7; 9 bases agree with TRBD2. J gave up 2 bases and V 9 bases, and 14 bases lay outside the gene matches. Germline lookup yields CDR1 LNHNV and CDR2 YYDKDF (reference sequence). The CDR3 contains 16 residues.

In nucleotides, the CDR3 is TGTGCCAGCAGTTGGGGGGGCTTTCAGCCCCAGCATTTT. Protein sequence: CASSWGGFQPQHF. This rearrangement joins TRBV6-5 to TRBJ1-5; possible D gene TRBD1, 6 bases. The V end was cut by 4 bases, the J end by 6 bases, with 10 bases between. The CDR3 has 13 residues. Germline V CDR1 and CDR2: MNHEY, SVGAGI.

The chain recombines TRBV11-2 with TRBJ2-7, with 10 nucleotides matching TRBD2. This CDR3 has 16 amino acids. Per germline, CDR1 SGHAT and CDR2 FQNNGV. The ends lost 5 bases at V and 7 bases at J; junction bases unmatched: 14. The CDR3 DNA follows: TGTGCCAGCAGCCCTCAGGGGCTAGCGGGAGTTCGTGAGCAGTACTTC. This encodes CASSPQGLAGVREQYF.

V usage is TRBV5-4 and J usage is TRBJ1-4; TRBD1 aligns across 8 bases. The V gene end was trimmed by 4 bases and the J gene end by 6 bases; junction bases not matched to a gene: 8. This CDR3 has 15 residues. From germline, CDR1 is SGHNT and CDR2 YYREEE (reference sequence). The CDR3 DNA is TGTGCCAGCAGCCCCCGACAGGGGATTGATGAAAAACTGTTTTTT. It encodes CASSPRQGIDEKLFF.